This T cell receptor (beta chain) comes out of a study of post-analysis software for immune sequencing data. The study, taken as a whole, reports: TRBV5-6, TRBV5-1 and TRBV20-1 were among several TRBV segments more frequent in patients than controls.

Germline V lookup: CDR1 MNHNY, CDR2 SVGAGI (reference sequence). This CDR3 contains 13 residues. V was pared by 6 bases and J by 1 base, with 9 bases between. For this clonotype: Its specificity is not known.

Unique molecular identifiers were built into the TCR beta cDNA libraries. TCRdb passed the PCR reads through MiXCR, listing each CDR3 protein once. The sample carries some 890,000 distinct CDR3 sequences, approximately 53% recorded once. The material sequenced was blood. J is TRBJ1-1 and V is TRBV6-6, with a tentative D call TRBD1 (5 bases). The TCR comes from a girl aged 5 to 17 with multiple sclerosis. The CDR3 loop reads CASRGRENTEAFF. Here the CDR3 DNA reads TGTGCCAGCAGGGGCAGGGAGAACACTGAAGCTTTCTTT.